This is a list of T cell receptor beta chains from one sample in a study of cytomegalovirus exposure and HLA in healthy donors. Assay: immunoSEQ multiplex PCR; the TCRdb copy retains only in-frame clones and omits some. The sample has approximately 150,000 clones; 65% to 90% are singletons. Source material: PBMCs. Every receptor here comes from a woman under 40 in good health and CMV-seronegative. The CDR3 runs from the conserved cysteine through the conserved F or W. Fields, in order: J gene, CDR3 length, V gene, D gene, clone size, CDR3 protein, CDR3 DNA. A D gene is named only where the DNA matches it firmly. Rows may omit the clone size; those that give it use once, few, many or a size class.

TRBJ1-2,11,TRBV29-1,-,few,CSVEGAGGYTF,TGCAGCGTTGAAGGGGCCGGTGGCTACACCTTC
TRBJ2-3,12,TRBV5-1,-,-,CASSPSTDTQYF,TGCGCCAGCAGTCCAAGCACAGATACGCAGTATTTT
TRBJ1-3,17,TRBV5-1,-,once,CASSLGVAGTSGNTIYF,TGCGCCAGCAGCTTGGGAGTGGCAGGGACTTCTGGAAACACCATATATTTT
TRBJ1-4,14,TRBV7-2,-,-,CASSPGMGGEKLFF,TGTGCCAGCAGCCCGGGAATGGGGGGTGAAAAACTGTTTTTT
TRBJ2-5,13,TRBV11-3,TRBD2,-,CASSLGLTETQYF,TGTGCCAGCAGCTTGGGACTAACGGAGACCCAGTACTTC
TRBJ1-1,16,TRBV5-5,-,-,CASSSPRGGVWAEAFF,TGTGCCAGCAGCTCCCCCCGGGGGGGCGTCTGGGCTGAAGCTTTCTTT
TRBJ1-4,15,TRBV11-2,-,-,CASSPRQVPGEKLFF,TGTGCCAGCAGCCCACGACAGGTCCCAGGGGAAAAACTGTTTTTT
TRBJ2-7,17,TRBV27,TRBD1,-,CASSLSWTGRSFYEQYF,TGTGCCAGCAGTTTATCGTGGACAGGGCGCTCGTTTTACGAGCAGTACTTC
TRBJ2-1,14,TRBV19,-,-,CASKDVIRGNEQFF,TGTGCCAGCAAGGACGTAATCAGGGGCAATGAGCAGTTCTTC
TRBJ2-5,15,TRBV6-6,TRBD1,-,CASSVTGVYQETQYF,TGTGCCAGCAGTGTAACAGGGGTCTATCAAGAGACCCAGTACTTC
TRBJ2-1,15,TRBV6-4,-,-,CASSDSAQDYNEQFF,TGTGCCAGCAGTGACTCGGCACAGGACTACAATGAGCAGTTCTTC
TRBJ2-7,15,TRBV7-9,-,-,CASSLGRNYGGEQYF,TGTGCCAGCAGCTTAGGTCGTAACTACGGGGGTGAGCAGTACTTC
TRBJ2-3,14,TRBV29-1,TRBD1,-,CSVGKGQTTDTQYF,TGCAGCGTCGGAAAGGGACAGACCACAGATACGCAGTATTTT
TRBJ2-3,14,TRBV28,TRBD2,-,CASLTSGGTDTQYF,TGTGCCAGCCTTACTAGCGGGGGCACAGATACGCAGTATTTT
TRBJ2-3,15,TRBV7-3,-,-,CASSLTPGVTDTQYF,TGTGCCAGCAGCTTAACGCCCGGGGTCACAGATACGCAGTATTTT